This T cell receptor beta chain was obtained from a study of lymphopenia after photon versus proton radiotherapy. Findings and caveats of the study: Oligoclonal CD8+ Temra expansion after nadir drove photon patients' diversity drop. Photon-treated patients lost naive T cells and TCR diversity; proton-treated stayed stable. Larger post-nadir TCR diversity loss correlated inversely with survival in deceased patients.

Sequencing used immunoSEQ multiplex PCR; TCRdb keeps in-frame clones, though not all of them. The top ten hold 1.7% of the sample, which has about 20,000 clones, more than 85% seen once. Details on this clone: The antigen is undetermined.

The TCR sequence derives from a middle-aged woman with cholangiocarcinoma. The sequencing used peripheral blood, collected from a patient treated with photon-based radiotherapy.

Written as DNA, the CDR3 is TGTGCCAGCAGGGGGACTTCCGAAGGTCATGAGCAGTTCTTC. It specifies CASRGTSEGHEQFF. The V call is TRBV5-4, the J call TRBJ2-1; maybe TRBD2 (6 bases). Germline V gene lookup returns CDR1 SGHNT and CDR2 YYREEE (reference sequence). This CDR3 has 14 residues. V shed 5 bases and J shed 8 bases, with 17 bases lying between them.